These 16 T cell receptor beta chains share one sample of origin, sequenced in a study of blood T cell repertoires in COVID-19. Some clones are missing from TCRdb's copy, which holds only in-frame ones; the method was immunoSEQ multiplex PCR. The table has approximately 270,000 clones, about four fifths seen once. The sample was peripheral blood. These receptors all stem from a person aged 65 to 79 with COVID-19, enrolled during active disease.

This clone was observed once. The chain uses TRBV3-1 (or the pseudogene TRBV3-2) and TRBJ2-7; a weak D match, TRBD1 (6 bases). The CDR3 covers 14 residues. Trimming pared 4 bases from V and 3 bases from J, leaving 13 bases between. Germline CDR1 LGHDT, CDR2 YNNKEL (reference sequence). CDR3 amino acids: CASSPNRGSYEQYF. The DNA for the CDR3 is TGTGCCAGCAGCCCAAATAGGGGGAGCTACGAGCAGTACTTC.

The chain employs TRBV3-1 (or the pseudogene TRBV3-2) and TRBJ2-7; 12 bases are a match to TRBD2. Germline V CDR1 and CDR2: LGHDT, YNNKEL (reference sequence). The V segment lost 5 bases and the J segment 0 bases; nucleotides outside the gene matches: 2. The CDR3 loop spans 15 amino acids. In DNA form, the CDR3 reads TGTGCCAGCAGCGCACTAGCGGGAGGCTCCTACGAGCAGTACTTC. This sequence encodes CASSALAGGSYEQYF.

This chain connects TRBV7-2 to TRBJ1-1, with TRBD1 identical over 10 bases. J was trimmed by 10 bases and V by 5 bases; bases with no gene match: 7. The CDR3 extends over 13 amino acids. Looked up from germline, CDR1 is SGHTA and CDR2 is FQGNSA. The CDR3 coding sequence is TGTGCCAGCAGCCTAGACAGGGGGCTTGGAGCTTTCTTT. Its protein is CASSLDRGLGAFF.

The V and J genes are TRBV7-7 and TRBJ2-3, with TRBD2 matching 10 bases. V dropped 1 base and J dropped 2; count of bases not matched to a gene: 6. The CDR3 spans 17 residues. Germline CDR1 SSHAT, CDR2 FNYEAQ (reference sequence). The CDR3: CASSLGVGLADTDTQYF. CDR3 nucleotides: TGTGCCAGCAGCTTAGGTGTTGGACTAGCGGACACAGATACGCAGTATTTT.

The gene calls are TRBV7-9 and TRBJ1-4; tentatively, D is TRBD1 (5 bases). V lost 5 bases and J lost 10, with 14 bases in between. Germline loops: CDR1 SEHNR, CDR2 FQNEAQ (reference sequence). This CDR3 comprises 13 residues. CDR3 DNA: TGTGCCAGCAGCCCCAGGGTTGGTGGAAAACTGTTTTTT. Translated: CASSPRVGGKLFF.

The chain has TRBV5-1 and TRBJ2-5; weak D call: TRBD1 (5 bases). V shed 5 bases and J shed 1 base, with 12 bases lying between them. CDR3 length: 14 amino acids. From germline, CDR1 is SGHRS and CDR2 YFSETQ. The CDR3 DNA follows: TGCGCCAGCAGACAAGGGGTGGCCCAAGAGACCCAGTACTTC. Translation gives CASRQGVAQETQYF.

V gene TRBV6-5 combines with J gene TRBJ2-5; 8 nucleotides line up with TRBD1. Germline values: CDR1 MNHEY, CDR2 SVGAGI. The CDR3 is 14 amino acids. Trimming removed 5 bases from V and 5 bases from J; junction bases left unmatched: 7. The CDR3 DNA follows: TGTGCCAGCAGTCCAACAGGGGGTCGGGAGACCCAGTACTTC. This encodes CASSPTGGRETQYF.

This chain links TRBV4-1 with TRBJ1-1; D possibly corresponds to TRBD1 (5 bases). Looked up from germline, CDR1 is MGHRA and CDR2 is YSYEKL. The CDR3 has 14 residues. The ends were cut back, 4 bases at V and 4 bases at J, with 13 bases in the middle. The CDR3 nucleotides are TGCGCCAGCAGCCTGGCCCAGGGACTCACTGAAGCTTTCTTT. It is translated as CASSLAQGLTEAFF.

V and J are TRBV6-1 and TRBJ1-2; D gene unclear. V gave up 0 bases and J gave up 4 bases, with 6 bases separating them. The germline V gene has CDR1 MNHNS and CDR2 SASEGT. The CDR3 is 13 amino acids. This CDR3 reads CASSEAFIYGYTF. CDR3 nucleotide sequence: TGTGCCAGCAGTGAAGCTTTCATCTATGGCTACACCTTC.

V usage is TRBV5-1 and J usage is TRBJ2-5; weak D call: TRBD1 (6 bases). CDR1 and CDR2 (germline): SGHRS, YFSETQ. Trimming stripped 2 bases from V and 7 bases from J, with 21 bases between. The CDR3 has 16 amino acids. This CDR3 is CASSFGPGAIWWTQYF. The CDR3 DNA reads TGCGCCAGCAGCTTTGGTCCAGGGGCAATATGGTGGACCCAGTACTTC.

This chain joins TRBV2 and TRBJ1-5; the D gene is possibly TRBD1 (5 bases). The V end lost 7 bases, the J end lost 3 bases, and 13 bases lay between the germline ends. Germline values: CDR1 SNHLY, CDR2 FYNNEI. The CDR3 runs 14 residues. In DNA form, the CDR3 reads TGTGCCAGCAATTTGGGGGGGAACAATCAGCCCCAGCATTTT. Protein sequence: CASNLGGNNQPQHF.

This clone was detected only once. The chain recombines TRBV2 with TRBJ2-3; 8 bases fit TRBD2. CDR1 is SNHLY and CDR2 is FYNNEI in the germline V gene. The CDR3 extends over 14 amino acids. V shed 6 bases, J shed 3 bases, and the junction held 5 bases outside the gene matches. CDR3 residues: CASRSGLVTDTQYF. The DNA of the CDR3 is TGTGCCAGCAGGTCGGGACTAGTTACAGATACGCAGTATTTT.

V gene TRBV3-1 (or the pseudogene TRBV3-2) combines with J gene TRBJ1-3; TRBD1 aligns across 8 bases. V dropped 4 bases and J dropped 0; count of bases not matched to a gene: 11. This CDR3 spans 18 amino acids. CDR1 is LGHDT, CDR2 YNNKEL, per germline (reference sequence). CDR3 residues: CASSPGTGLSPSGNTIYF. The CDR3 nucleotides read TGTGCCAGCAGCCCCGGGACAGGTCTGTCCCCCTCTGGAAACACCATATATTTT.

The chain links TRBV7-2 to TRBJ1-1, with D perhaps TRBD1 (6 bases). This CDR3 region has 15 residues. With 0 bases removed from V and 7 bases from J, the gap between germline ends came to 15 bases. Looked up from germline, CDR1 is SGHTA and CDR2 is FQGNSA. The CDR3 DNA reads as TGTGCCAGCAGCTTAGCAGGCCAGGGGAATCTTGAAGCTTTCTTT. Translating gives CASSLAGQGNLEAFF.

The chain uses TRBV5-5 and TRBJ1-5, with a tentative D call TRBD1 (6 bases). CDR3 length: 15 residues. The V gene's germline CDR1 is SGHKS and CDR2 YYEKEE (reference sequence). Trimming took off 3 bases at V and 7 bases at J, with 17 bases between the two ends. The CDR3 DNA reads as TGTGCCAGCAGCTCCTCGGCCGGGGGGCGGCAGCCCCAGCATTTT. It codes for CASSSSAGGRQPQHF.

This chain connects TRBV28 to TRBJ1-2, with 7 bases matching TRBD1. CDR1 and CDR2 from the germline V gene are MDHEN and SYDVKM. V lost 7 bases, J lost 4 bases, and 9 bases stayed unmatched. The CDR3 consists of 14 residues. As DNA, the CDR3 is TGTGCCAGCACCAGGGGGAGATCGGTCTATGGCTACACCTTC. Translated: CASTRGRSVYGYTF.